This TCR beta chain was sequenced during a study of breast tumors, draining lymph nodes, adjacent tissues. CDR1 and CDR2 (germline): SGHRS, YFSETQ. This CDR3 contains 13 residues. V gave up 2 bases and J gave up 16 bases; unmatched junction bases: 12. The lymph nodes were axillary draining lymph nodes from breast cancer patients. This clonotype was seen ten or more times. TCRdb re-derived calls from the multiplex PCR reads in MiXCR, one entry per CDR3 protein. The data contain some 250,000 distinct CDR3 sequences, around 35% of them seen just once; the ten biggest clones take up over 3.5%. The TCR was taken from a female donor with breast cancer. Some clones in this sample may be carry-over from other donors' samples. The chain uses TRBV5-1 and TRBJ2-1; 7 nucleotides agree with TRBD2. The material sequenced was axillary lymph node tissue. As DNA, the CDR3 is TGCGCCAGCAGCTTCGCCGAGCGGGATAGACGATTCTTC. The encoded protein is CASSFAERDRRFF.